This is a list of T cell receptor beta chains from one sample in a study of cytotoxic CD8 clonotypes in ibrutinib-treated CLL. TCRdb keeps only in-frame clones here, not all; method: immunoSEQ multiplex PCR. The sample holds around 250,000 clones, 70% seen once. The specimen comprised PBMCs, sampled after 24 months of ibrutinib treatment. The receptors stem from a human donor with chronic lymphocytic leukemia. The CDR3 runs from the conserved cysteine through the conserved F or W. A D gene is named only where the DNA matches it firmly. Only part of the rows carry a size: once, few, many, or a class if the clone is expanded.

v_gene: TRBV30
abundance: .
d_gene: TRBD1
j_gene: TRBJ1-5
len: 14
CDR3aa: CAWSWTGGRQPQHF
CDR3nt: TGTGCCTGGAGTTGGACAGGGGGACGACAGCCCCAGCATTTT

v_gene: TRBV7-7
abundance: few
d_gene: TRBD2
j_gene: TRBJ2-7
len: 15
CDR3aa: CASSPLAGGNYEQYF
CDR3nt: TGTGCTAGCAGTCCCCTAGCGGGAGGAAACTACGAGCAGTACTTC

v_gene: TRBV29-1
abundance: .
d_gene: TRBD2
j_gene: TRBJ2-4
len: 17
CDR3aa: CSVEVGASGSAKNIQYF
CDR3nt: TGCAGCGTTGAAGTAGGAGCTAGCGGGAGTGCCAAAAACATTCAGTACTTC

v_gene: TRBV27
abundance: .
d_gene: .
j_gene: TRBJ1-5
len: 14
CDR3aa: CASSRDQGRFPQHF
CDR3nt: TGTGCCAGCAGCCGTGACCAGGGGCGGTTCCCCCAGCATTTT

v_gene: TRBV27
abundance: .
d_gene: .
j_gene: TRBJ1-2
len: 17
CDR3aa: CASMKTLTKSSNNGYTF
CDR3nt: TGTGCCAGCATGAAGACGTTAACTAAATCAAGTAATAATGGCTACACCTTC

v_gene: TRBV2
abundance: .
d_gene: .
j_gene: TRBJ1-5
len: 14
CDR3aa: CASRANSISQPQHF
CDR3nt: TGTGCCAGCAGGGCTAACAGTATCAGTCAGCCCCAGCATTTT

v_gene: TRBV6-6
abundance: once
d_gene: TRBD2
j_gene: TRBJ2-3
len: 13
CDR3aa: CAVSGGSTDTQYF
CDR3nt: TGTGCCGTATCGGGAGGGAGCACAGATACGCAGTATTTT

v_gene: TRBV11-2
abundance: .
d_gene: .
j_gene: TRBJ2-6
len: 15
CDR3aa: CASRRPSAGANVLTF
CDR3nt: TGTGCCAGCAGACGCCCGTCCGCTGGGGCCAACGTCCTGACTTTC

v_gene: TRBV19
abundance: .
d_gene: .
j_gene: TRBJ1-5
len: 13
CDR3aa: CASSMGGLQPQHF
CDR3nt: TGTGCCAGTAGTATGGGGGGTCTTCAGCCCCAGCATTTT

v_gene: TRBV7-8
abundance: .
d_gene: .
j_gene: TRBJ1-1
len: 13
CDR3aa: CASSLTLNTEAFF
CDR3nt: TGTGCCAGCAGCTTAACCTTGAACACTGAAGCTTTCTTT

v_gene: TRBV6-5
abundance: few
d_gene: .
j_gene: TRBJ1-1
len: 12
CDR3aa: CASSPGPDRAFF
CDR3nt: TGTGCCAGCAGCCCGGGACCCGATAGGGCTTTCTTT

v_gene: TRBV30
abundance: .
d_gene: TRBD1
j_gene: TRBJ2-2
len: 15
CDR3aa: CAWSHRDRVTGELFF
CDR3nt: TGTGCCTGGAGTCACCGGGACAGGGTTACCGGGGAGCTGTTTTTT

v_gene: TRBV9
abundance: .
d_gene: .
j_gene: TRBJ2-2
len: 15
CDR3aa: CASSPGSSNTGELFF
CDR3nt: TGTGCCAGCAGCCCCGGTTCCTCGAACACCGGGGAGCTGTTTTTT

v_gene: TRBV7-3
abundance: .
d_gene: TRBD2
j_gene: TRBJ2-1
len: 17
CDR3aa: CASSLTMREGLYNEQFF
CDR3nt: TGTGCCAGCAGCTTAACCATGCGGGAGGGCCTCTACAATGAGCAGTTCTTC

v_gene: TRBV2
abundance: .
d_gene: .
j_gene: TRBJ2-7
len: 15
CDR3aa: CASMAVTGVVHEQYF
CDR3nt: TGTGCCAGCATGGCAGTAACGGGAGTGGTCCACGAGCAGTACTTC

v_gene: TRBV5-8
abundance: .
d_gene: TRBD1
j_gene: TRBJ1-2
len: 16
CDR3aa: CASSLDWDRQGYGYTF
CDR3nt: TGTGCCAGCAGCTTGGATTGGGACCGACAGGGCTATGGCTACACCTTC

v_gene: TRBV11-2
abundance: .
d_gene: .
j_gene: TRBJ2-7
len: 12
CDR3aa: CASSLVWGEQYF
CDR3nt: TGTGCCAGCAGCTTAGTTTGGGGCGAGCAGTACTTC

v_gene: TRBV9
abundance: .
d_gene: .
j_gene: TRBJ2-1
len: 13
CDR3aa: CASSGGDYNEQFF
CDR3nt: TGTGCCAGCAGCGGGGGAGACTACAATGAGCAGTTCTTC

v_gene: TRBV18
abundance: .
d_gene: TRBD2
j_gene: TRBJ2-5
len: 17
CDR3aa: CASSPKGLAGLLETQYF
CDR3nt: TGTGCCAGCTCACCCAAAGGGCTAGCGGGACTTCTAGAGACCCAGTACTTC

v_gene: TRBV19
abundance: once
d_gene: .
j_gene: TRBJ1-5
len: 14
CDR3aa: CASSGEYSNQPQHF
CDR3nt: TGTGCCAGTAGTGGGGAGTATAGCAATCAGCCCCAGCATTTT

v_gene: TRBV5-1
abundance: .
d_gene: .
j_gene: TRBJ2-7
len: 11
CDR3aa: CASRRQGEQYF
CDR3nt: TGCGCCAGCAGGCGACAAGGCGAGCAGTACTTC

v_gene: TRBV18
abundance: .
d_gene: .
j_gene: TRBJ2-6
len: 15
CDR3aa: CASSPTSSGANVLTF
CDR3nt: TGTGCCAGCTCACCTACTTCAAGTGGGGCCAACGTCCTGACTTTC

v_gene: TRBV30
abundance: once
d_gene: .
j_gene: TRBJ1-2
len: 14
CDR3aa: CAWSTQAGNYGYTF
CDR3nt: TGTGCCTGGAGTACTCAAGCGGGGAACTATGGCTACACCTTC

v_gene: TRBV2
abundance: .
d_gene: .
j_gene: TRBJ1-1
len: 14
CDR3aa: CASSALGGSTEAFF
CDR3nt: TGTGCCAGCAGTGCCTTGGGGGGCAGCACTGAAGCTTTCTTT

v_gene: TRBV19
abundance: .
d_gene: TRBD1
j_gene: TRBJ1-5
len: 17
CDR3aa: CASSLVPGQGAGQPQHF
CDR3nt: TGTGCCAGTAGTCTAGTCCCGGGACAGGGGGCTGGCCAGCCCCAGCATTTT

v_gene: TRBV18
abundance: .
d_gene: .
j_gene: TRBJ1-3
len: 15
CDR3aa: CASSPSRSSGNTIYF
CDR3nt: TGTGCCAGCTCACCTTCAAGGAGCTCTGGAAACACCATATATTTT

v_gene: TRBV18
abundance: .
d_gene: TRBD1
j_gene: TRBJ1-2
len: 15
CDR3aa: CASSPPGQGASGYTF
CDR3nt: TGTGCCAGCTCACCACCCGGACAGGGGGCTTCTGGCTACACCTTC

v_gene: TRBV5-6
abundance: .
d_gene: .
j_gene: TRBJ2-6
len: 15
CDR3aa: CASSFGRSGANVLTF
CDR3nt: TGTGCCAGCAGCTTTGGCCGCTCTGGGGCCAACGTCCTGACTTTC

v_gene: TRBV27
abundance: .
d_gene: .
j_gene: TRBJ2-7
len: 12
CDR3aa: CASSRTGNEQYF
CDR3nt: TGTGCCAGCAGTAGAACAGGGAACGAGCAGTACTTC

v_gene: TRBV27
abundance: .
d_gene: TRBD1
j_gene: TRBJ2-2
len: 16
CDR3aa: CASSFPPGQGTGELFF
CDR3nt: TGTGCCAGCAGTTTCCCTCCGGGACAGGGGACCGGGGAGCTGTTTTTT

v_gene: TRBV27
abundance: .
d_gene: .
j_gene: TRBJ2-3
len: 14
CDR3aa: CASSSPNGPDTQYF
CDR3nt: TGTGCCAGCAGTTCCCCTAATGGGCCAGATACGCAGTATTTT